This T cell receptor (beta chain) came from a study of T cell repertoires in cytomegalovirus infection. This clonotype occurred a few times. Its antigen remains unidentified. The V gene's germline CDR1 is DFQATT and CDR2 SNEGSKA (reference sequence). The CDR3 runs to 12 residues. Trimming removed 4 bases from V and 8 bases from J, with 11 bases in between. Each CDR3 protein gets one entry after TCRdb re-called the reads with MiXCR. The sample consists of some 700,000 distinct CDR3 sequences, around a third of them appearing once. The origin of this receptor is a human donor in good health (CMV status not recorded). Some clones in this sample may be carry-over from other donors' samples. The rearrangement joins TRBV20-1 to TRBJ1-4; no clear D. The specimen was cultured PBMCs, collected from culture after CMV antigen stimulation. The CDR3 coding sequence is TGCAGTGCTATAGGACCGGGGGAAAAACTGTTTTTT. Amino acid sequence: CSAIGPGEKLFF.